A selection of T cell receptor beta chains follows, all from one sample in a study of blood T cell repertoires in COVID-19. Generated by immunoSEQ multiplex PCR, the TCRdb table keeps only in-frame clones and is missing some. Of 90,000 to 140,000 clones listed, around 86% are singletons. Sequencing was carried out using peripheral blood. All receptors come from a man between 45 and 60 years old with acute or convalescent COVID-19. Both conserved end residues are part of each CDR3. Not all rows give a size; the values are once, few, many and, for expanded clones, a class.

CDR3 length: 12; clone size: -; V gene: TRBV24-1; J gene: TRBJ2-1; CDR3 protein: CATSAGYNEQFF
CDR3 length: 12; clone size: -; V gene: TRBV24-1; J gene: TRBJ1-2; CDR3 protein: CATSETGHGYTF
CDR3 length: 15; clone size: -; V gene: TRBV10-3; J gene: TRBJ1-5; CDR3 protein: CAISDTGNSNQPQHF
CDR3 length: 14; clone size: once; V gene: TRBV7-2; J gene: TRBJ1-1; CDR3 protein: CASSPTGYPGGAFF
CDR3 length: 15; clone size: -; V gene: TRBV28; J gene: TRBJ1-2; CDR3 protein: CASSSIDRDSMGYTF
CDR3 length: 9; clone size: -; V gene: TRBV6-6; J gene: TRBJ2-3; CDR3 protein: CASGDTQYF
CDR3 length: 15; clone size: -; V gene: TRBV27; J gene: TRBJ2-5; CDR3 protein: CASSSELSGVETQYF
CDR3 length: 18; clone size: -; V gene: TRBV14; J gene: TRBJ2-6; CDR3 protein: CASSQDGTGLGGANVLTF
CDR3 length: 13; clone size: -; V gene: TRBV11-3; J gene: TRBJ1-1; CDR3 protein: CASRTAGSTEAFF
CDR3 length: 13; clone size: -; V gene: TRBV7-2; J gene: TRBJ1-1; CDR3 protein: CASSFTSTMEAFF
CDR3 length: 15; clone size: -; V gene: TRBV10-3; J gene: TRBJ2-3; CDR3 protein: CAIGSGGLNADTQYF
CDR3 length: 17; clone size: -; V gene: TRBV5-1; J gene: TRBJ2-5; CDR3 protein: CASSLVSLAGGEKTQYF
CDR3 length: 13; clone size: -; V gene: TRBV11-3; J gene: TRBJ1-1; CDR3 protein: CASSLDRATEAFF